This T cell receptor (beta chain) was obtained from a study of blood T cell repertoires in COVID-19. Overall study context: T cells, B-cell-depleted T cells, or PBMCs provided the cDNA or gDNA that served as material.

Per the germline V gene, CDR1 is LNHDA and CDR2 is SQIVND (reference sequence). CDR3 length: 13 amino acids. The junction had 7 bases not matched to a gene; V was cut back by 5 bases and J by 7 bases. In the authors' workflow: Reference gene primer amplification yielded estimated nucleated cell counts. Using immunoSEQ multiplex PCR, the repertoire was profiled, and TCRdb retains in-frame clones only, with some absent. For V, J and clone size, that table is used; D and trimming come from the DNA. Counted here are under 150,000 clones, roughly 76% occurring once; the ten biggest clones make up approximately 9.4%.

Sequencing was carried out using peripheral blood. J is TRBJ1-2 and V is TRBV19; TRBD1 agrees at 7 bases. This TCR came from a woman aged 45-60 years with active or convalescent COVID-19. CDR3 in amino acids: CASSEQGLGGYTF. DNA of the CDR3: TGTGCCAGTAGTGAACAGGGGCTGGGTGGCTACACCTTC.